A selection of T cell receptor beta chains follows, all from one sample in a study of shared clonotypes between healthy human individuals. Only in-frame clones appear in the TCRdb table, and some are missing; sequencing was by immunoSEQ multiplex PCR. The sample consists of 800,000 to 1,200,000 clones, more than 75% of them appearing once. The sample was memory CD4+ T cells from PBMCs. The source of these receptors is a man younger than 35 in good health. Some clones in this sample may be carry-over from other donors' samples. Both conserved end residues are part of each CDR3. A D gene is named only where the DNA matches it firmly. Clone sizes are given selectively: once, few, many, or a class where the clone is expanded.

v_gene	j_gene	d_gene	abundance	CDR3aa	CDR3nt
TRBV12-5	TRBJ1-1	.	.	CASVINTEAFF	TGTGCTAGTGTGATTAACACTGAAGCTTTCTTT
TRBV2	TRBJ1-4	.	.	CASRRGGVLFF	TGTGCCAGCAGACGGGGCGGCGTTCTGTTTTTT
TRBV20-1	TRBJ2-5	.	.	CSAIFQETQYF	TGCAGTGCTATCTTTCAAGAGACCCAGTACTTC
TRBV28	TRBJ1-5	TRBD1	.	CASSWDRDSNQPQHF	TGTGCCAGCAGTTGGGACAGGGATAGCAATCAGCCCCAGCATTTT
TRBV30	TRBJ1-2	.	few	CARTTQGTDGYTF	TGTGCCCGAACAACCCAGGGCACCGATGGCTACACCTTC
TRBV7-2	TRBJ1-2	.	.	CASRSGAGYGYTF	TGTGCCAGCAGATCAGGGGCAGGCTATGGCTACACCTTC
TRBV18	TRBJ1-2	TRBD1	many	CASSQGTGDGYTF	TGTGCCAGCTCCCAGGGGACAGGGGATGGCTACACCTTC
TRBV15	TRBJ1-5	.	.	CATSSSQGPEGPQHF	TGTGCCACCAGCAGCTCCCAAGGGCCCGAGGGGCCCCAGCATTTT
TRBV4-3	TRBJ1-2	.	.	CASSQDWANYGYTF	TGCGCCAGCAGCCAAGATTGGGCTAACTATGGCTACACCTTC
TRBV30	TRBJ2-7	.	many	CAWSEIASGEQYF	TGTGCCTGGAGTGAAATAGCCTCCGGCGAGCAGTACTTC
TRBV7-9	TRBJ1-1	TRBD1	.	CASSPLTGAAFF	TGTGCCAGCAGCCCGTTGACAGGGGCCGCTTTCTTT
TRBV6-1	TRBJ2-5	.	.	CASSDSVSSNWYQETQYF	TGTGCCAGCAGTGATAGTGTTAGTAGCAATTGGTACCAAGAGACCCAGTACTTC
TRBV19	TRBJ2-1	.	.	CASSTKGASYNEQFF	TGTGCCAGTAGTACCAAAGGCGCCTCCTACAATGAGCAGTTCTTC
TRBV5-5	TRBJ2-2	TRBD1	.	CASSSDRTGGPGELFF	TGTGCCAGCAGCTCTGATCGGACAGGGGGTCCCGGGGAGCTGTTTTTT
TRBV9	TRBJ2-2	TRBD1	.	CASSVAMGQGYTGELFF	TGTGCCAGCAGCGTAGCTATGGGACAGGGGTACACCGGGGAGCTGTTTTTT
TRBV6-1	TRBJ2-3	.	.	CASRGTGTDTQYF	TGTGCCAGCAGGGGGACCGGCACAGATACGCAGTATTTT
TRBV28	TRBJ2-3	TRBD2	.	CASSRPGLAASTDTQYF	TGTGCCAGCAGTCGCCCCGGACTAGCGGCGAGCACAGATACGCAGTATTTT
TRBV6-5	TRBJ1-5	TRBD1	.	CASSPDVRGDQPQHF	TGTGCCAGCAGTCCAGACGTCAGGGGGGATCAGCCCCAGCATTTT
TRBV7-9	TRBJ2-2	.	few	CATASTTGELFF	TGTGCCACTGCCTCGACGACCGGGGAGCTGTTTTTT
TRBV7-3	TRBJ2-5	TRBD2	.	CASSLRASGKETQYF	TGTGCCAGCAGCTTAAGGGCTAGCGGGAAGGAGACCCAGTACTTC
TRBV7-2	TRBJ2-5	.	.	CASSLRWSETQYF	TGTGCCAGCAGCTTAAGGTGGTCGGAGACCCAGTACTTC
TRBV5-1	TRBJ2-1	.	once	CASSVGPLGANEQFF	TGCGCCAGCAGCGTGGGACCCCTCGGGGCCAATGAGCAGTTCTTC
TRBV11-2	TRBJ2-1	TRBD1	many	CASSPGTATYNEQFF	TGTGCCAGCAGTCCCGGGACAGCAACCTACAATGAGCAGTTCTTC
TRBV7-2	TRBJ2-5	.	once	CASSLGRAQETQYF	TGTGCCAGCAGCTTGGGGCGGGCGCAAGAGACCCAGTACTTC
TRBV10-3	TRBJ2-7	TRBD1	once	CAIRKPDRAYEQYF	TGTGCCATCAGGAAGCCGGACAGGGCCTACGAGCAGTACTTC
TRBV29-1	TRBJ2-7	.	.	CSWRDRSEQYF	TGCAGTTGGCGAGACAGGAGCGAGCAGTACTTC
TRBV18	TRBJ2-7	TRBD1	.	CASSPGQGADNSPPYEQYF	TGTGCCAGCTCACCGGGACAGGGGGCTGACAATAGCCCCCCCTACGAGCAGTACTTC
TRBV2	TRBJ1-2	.	.	CASSDSVYYGYTF	TGTGCCAGCAGTGATTCAGTCTACTATGGCTACACCTTC
TRBV4-3	TRBJ2-3	.	.	CASSQSTGESTDTQYF	TGCGCCAGCAGCCAATCGACGGGAGAGAGCACAGATACGCAGTATTTT
TRBV5-6	TRBJ2-3	.	once	CASSSGVYTDTQYF	TGTGCCAGCAGCTCGGGAGTGTACACAGATACGCAGTATTTT
TRBV6-5	TRBJ1-1	.	.	CASSYSNRNEAFF	TGTGCCAGCAGTTACTCCAATCGTAATGAAGCTTTCTTT
TRBV5-4	TRBJ2-3	.	.	CASSPDSARTDTQYF	TGTGCCAGCAGCCCGGACAGTGCGCGCACAGATACGCAGTATTTT